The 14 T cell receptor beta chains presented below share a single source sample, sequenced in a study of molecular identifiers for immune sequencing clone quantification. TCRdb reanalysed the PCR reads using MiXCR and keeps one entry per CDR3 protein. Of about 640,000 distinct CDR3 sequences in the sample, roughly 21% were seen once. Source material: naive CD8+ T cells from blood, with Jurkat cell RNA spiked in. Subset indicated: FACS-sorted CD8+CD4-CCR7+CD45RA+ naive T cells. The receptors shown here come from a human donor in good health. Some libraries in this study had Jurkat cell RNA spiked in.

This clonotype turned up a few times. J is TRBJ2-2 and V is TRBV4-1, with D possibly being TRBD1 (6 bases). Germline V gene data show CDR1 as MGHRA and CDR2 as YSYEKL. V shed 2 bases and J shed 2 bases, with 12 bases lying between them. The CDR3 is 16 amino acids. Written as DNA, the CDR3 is TGCGCCAGCAGCCAATTGGGGGCAACAAACACCGGGGAGCTGTTTTTT. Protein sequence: CASSQLGATNTGELFF.

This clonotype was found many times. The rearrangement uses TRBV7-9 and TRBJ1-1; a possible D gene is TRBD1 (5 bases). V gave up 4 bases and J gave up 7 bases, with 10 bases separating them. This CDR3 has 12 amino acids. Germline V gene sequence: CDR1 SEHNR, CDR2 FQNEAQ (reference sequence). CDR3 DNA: TGTGCCAGCAGCTCGGGACGGAGTGAAGCTTTCTTT. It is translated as CASSSGRSEAFF.

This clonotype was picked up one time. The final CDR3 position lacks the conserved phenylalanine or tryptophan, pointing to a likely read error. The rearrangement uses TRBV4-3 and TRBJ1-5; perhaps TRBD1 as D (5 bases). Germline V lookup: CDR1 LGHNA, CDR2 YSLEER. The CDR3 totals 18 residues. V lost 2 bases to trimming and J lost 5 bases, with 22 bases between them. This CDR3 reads CASSQSWEGSGSDQPQHL. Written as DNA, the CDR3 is TGCGCCAGCAGCCAAAGTTGGGAGGGGTCTGGCAGCGATCAGCCCCAGCATCTT.

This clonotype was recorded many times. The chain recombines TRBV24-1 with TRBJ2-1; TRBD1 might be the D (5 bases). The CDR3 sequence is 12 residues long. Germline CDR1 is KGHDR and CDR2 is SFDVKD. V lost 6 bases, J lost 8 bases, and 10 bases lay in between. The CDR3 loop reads CATSLQGYEQFF. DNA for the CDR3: TGTGCCACCAGTCTCCAGGGTTATGAGCAGTTCTTC.

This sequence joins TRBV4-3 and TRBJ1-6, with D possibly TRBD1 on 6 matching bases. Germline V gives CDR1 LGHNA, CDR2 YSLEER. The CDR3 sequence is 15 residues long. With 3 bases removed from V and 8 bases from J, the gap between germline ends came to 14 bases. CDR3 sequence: CASSQFGTKDSPLHF. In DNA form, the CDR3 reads TGCGCCAGCAGCCAGTTCGGGACAAAAGATTCACCCCTCCACTTT.

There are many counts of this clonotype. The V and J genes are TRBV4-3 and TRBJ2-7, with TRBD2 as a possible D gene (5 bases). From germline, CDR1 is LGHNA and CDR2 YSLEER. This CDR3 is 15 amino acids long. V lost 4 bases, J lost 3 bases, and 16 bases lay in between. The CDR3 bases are TGCGCCAGCAGCCCAGGACTTTCCCAGAGCTACGAGCAGTACTTC. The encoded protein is CASSPGLSQSYEQYF.

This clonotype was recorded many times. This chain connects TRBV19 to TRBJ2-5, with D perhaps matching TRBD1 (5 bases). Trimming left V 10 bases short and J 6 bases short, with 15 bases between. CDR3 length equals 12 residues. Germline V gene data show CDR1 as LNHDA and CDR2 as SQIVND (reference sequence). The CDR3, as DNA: TGTGCCACCCAGGACATCATACAGACCCAGTACTTC. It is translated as CATQDIIQTQYF.

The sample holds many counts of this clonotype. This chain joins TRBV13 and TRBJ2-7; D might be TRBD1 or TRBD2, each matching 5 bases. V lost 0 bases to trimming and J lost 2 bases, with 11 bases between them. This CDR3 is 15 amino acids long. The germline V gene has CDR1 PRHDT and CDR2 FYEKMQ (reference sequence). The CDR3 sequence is CASSLGTRGAYEQYF. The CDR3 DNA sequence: TGTGCCAGCAGCTTAGGTACCCGAGGGGCCTACGAGCAGTACTTC.

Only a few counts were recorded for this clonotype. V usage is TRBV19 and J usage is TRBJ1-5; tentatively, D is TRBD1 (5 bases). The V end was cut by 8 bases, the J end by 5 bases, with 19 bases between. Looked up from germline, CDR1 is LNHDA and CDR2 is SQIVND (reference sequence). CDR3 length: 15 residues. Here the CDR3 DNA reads TGTGCCAGTGGCCCCTTAGGGGTATCGGATCAGCCCCAGCATTTT. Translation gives CASGPLGVSDQPQHF. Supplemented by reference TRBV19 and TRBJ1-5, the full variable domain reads DGGITQSPKYLFRKEGQNVTLSCEQNLNHDAMYWYRQDPGQGLRLIYYSQIVNDFQKGDIAEGYSVSREKKESFPLTVTSAQKNPTAFYLCASGPLGVSDQPQHFGDGTRLSIL.

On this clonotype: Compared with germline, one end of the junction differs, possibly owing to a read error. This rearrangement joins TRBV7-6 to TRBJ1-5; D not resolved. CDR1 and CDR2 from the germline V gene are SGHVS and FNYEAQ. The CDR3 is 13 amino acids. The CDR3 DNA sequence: TGTACCAGCAGCTACGAAGAGCATCAGCCCCAGCATTTT. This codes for CTSSYEEHQPQHF. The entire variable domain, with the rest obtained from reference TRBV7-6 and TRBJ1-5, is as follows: GAGVSQSPRYKVTKRGQDVALRCDPISGHVSLYWYRQALGQGPEFLTYFNYEAQQDKSGLPNDRFSAERPEGSISTLTIQRTEQRDSAMYRCTSSYEEHQPQHFGDGTRLSIL.

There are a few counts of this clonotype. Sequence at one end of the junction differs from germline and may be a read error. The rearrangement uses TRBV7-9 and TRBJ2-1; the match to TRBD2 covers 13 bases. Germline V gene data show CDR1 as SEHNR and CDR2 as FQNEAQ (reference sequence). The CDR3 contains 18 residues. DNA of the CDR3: TGTGCCAGCAGCTTAGCGGGACTAGCGGGGTCGCGCTACTATGAGCAGTTCTTC. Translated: CASSLAGLAGSRYYEQFF. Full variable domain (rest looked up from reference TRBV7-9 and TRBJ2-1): DTGVSQNPRHKITKRGQNVTFRCDPISEHNRLYWYRQTLGQGPEFLTYFQNEAQLEKSRLLSDRFSAERPKGSFSTLEIQRTEQGDSAMYLCASSLAGLAGSRYYEQFFGPGTRLTVL.

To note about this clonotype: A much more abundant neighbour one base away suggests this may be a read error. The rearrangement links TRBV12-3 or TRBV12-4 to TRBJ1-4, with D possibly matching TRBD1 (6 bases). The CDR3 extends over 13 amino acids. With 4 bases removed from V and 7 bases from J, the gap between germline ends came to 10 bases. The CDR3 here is CASSSGVGEKLFF. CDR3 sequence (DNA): TGTGCCAGCAGTTCAGGGGTGGGTGAAAAACTGTTTTTT.

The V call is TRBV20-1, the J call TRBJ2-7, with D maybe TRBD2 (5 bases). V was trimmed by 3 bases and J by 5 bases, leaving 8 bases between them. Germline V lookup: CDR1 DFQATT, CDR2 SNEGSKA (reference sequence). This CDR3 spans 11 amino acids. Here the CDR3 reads CSARDLHEQYF. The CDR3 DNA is TGCAGTGCTAGGGACTTGCACGAGCAGTACTTC.

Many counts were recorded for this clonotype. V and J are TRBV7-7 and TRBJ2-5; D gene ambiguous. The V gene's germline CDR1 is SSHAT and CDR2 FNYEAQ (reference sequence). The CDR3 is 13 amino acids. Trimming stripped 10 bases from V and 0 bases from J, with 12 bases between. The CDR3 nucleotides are TGTGCCATCGCGAACGAGTACCAAGAGACCCAGTACTTC. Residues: CAIANEYQETQYF.